This TCR beta chain was found in a study of T cells after yellow fever vaccination. Overall study results and limits: Among primary-vaccination clones, most reappeared after the booster, at almost 98% for CD4 and approximately 88% for CD8.

There are 15 residues in the CDR3. With V trimmed by 5 bases and J by 2 bases, 9 bases remained unmatched. The germline CDR1 and CDR2 sequences are DFQATT and SNEGSKA (reference sequence). In this sample, this clonotype turned up a few times. The antigen is unknown. UMIs were added to TCR cDNA along with a universal primer site when it was made by 5'RACE template switching. TCRdb itself ran the 5' RACE reads through MiXCR, one entry per CDR3 protein. In the table there are about 320,000 distinct CDR3 sequences, 9.5% to 12% of which are singletons. The chain combines TRBV20-1 with TRBJ2-1, with 7 bases fitting TRBD2. The specimen comprised CD4+ T cells sorted from PBMCs, sampled 45 days after the yellow fever booster vaccination. The TCR sequence derives from a man between 18 and 29 years old who received the YFV17D yellow fever vaccine. The chain's CDR3 is CSAPFPGGTYNEQFF. The CDR3 region has the DNA TGCAGTGCTCCATTCCCCGGGGGGACCTACAATGAGCAGTTCTTC.